The T cell receptor (beta chain) described here comes from a study of PD-L1 blockade in urothelial cancer. Whole-study context: Male sex and bladder-origin urothelial cancer were recorded for about 90% of the roughly 30 patients. Each patient had 0 to 3 earlier chemotherapy regimens.

With regard to this clone: The target antigen is unknown.

Findings and caveats of the study: The study found that durable-benefit patients expanded tumor-associated blood clones more at 3 weeks.

Each individual provided 1 to 8 samples (taken pretreatment and on-treatment). Sequencing was performed with immunoSEQ multiplex PCR; in TCRdb, only in-frame clones are kept and a portion is missing. The repertoire consists of tens of thousands of clones, with approximately 80% occurring once and the leading ten covering 4.5% to 5.5%. Source: PBMCs, taken around atezolizumab (anti-PD-L1) treatment. This TCR was recovered from a man in his 70s with urothelial cancer.

The chain's CDR3 is CASSLVTGDTQYF. In DNA, the CDR3 is TGTGCCAGCAGCTTAGTAACAGGAGATACGCAGTATTTT. The chain couples TRBV7-9 to TRBJ2-3; weak D call: TRBD1 (5 bases). Looked up from germline, CDR1 is SEHNR and CDR2 is FQNEAQ (reference sequence). The CDR3 is 13 amino acids. V was pared by 1 base and J by 5 bases, with 7 bases between.